Below, 6 T cell receptor beta chains from the same sample are listed, as sequenced in a study of regulatory T cells in long-lasting Graves disease. Regarding time point: newly diagnosed GD, antithyroid drugs for less than 3 months. The TCR library was prepared using RNA isolated from PBMCs. In building TCR beta libraries, iRepertoire HTBI primers were used together with Arm-PCR of CDR3 regions. TCRdb redid the calling of the multiplex PCR reads with MiXCR, one entry per CDR3 protein. Here the sample spans roughly 560,000 distinct CDR3 sequences, 12% being singletons. Separately, the same data were catalogued under a study of T cells in Graves' hyperthyroidism and ophthalmopathy.

The starting material was peripheral blood mononuclear cells (PBMCs), obtained at new diagnosis, from a patient treated with antithyroid drugs. Receptor source: a young woman with Graves disease.

A word on this clonotype: One end of the junction does not line up with germline, which may come from a read error. This chain connects TRBV11-2 to TRBJ2-5; 7 bases are shared with TRBD1. This CDR3 is 15 amino acids long. Germline values: CDR1 SGHAT, CDR2 FQNNGV. CDR3 coding DNA: TGCGCCAGCAGCCAAGAAGACAGGGTAGGGGAGACCCAGTACTTC. Its protein product is CASSQEDRVGETQYF.

Many counts were recorded for this clonotype. The chain employs TRBV10-3 and TRBJ1-3; the match to TRBD1 covers 9 bases. Germline assignment: CDR1 ENHRY and CDR2 SYGVKD. The length of the CDR3 is 15 residues. V shed 3 bases, J shed 2 bases, and the junction held 2 bases outside the gene matches. The CDR3, as DNA: TGTGCCATCAGTGAAGGGACAGGGACTGGAAACACCATATATTTT. Its protein product is CAISEGTGTGNTIYF.

This clonotype was recorded many times. The chain joins TRBV12-3 or TRBV12-4 to TRBJ1-3; no definite D call. The CDR3 is made up of 14 amino acids. The V and J ends lost 4 bases and 0 bases respectively, with 7 bases between them. DNA of the CDR3: TGTGCCAGCAGTTACTACGGCTCTGGAAACACCATATATTTT. It codes for CASSYYGSGNTIYF.

This clonotype was counted a few times. The chain employs TRBV19 and TRBJ1-5; TRBD1 aligns across 9 bases. V lost 8 bases to trimming and J lost 0 bases; unmatched junction nucleotides: 5. CDR1 is LNHDA, CDR2 SQIVND, per germline (reference sequence). This CDR3 has 15 amino acids. CDR3 amino acids: CASQDRGNSNQPQHF. DNA for the CDR3: TGTGCCAGTCAGGACAGGGGCAATAGCAATCAGCCCCAGCATTTT.

This clonotype was picked up many times. The rearrangement uses TRBV29-1 and TRBJ2-3; D possibly corresponds to TRBD2 (6 bases). CDR1 and CDR2 (germline): SQVTM, ANQGSEA. With 8 bases removed from V and 1 base from J, the gap between germline ends came to 19 bases. The CDR3 length is 15 residues. In DNA, the CDR3 is TGCAGCTCCCGGGCCCGGTGGGAGGGCACAGATACGCAGTATTTT. Its translation is CSSRARWEGTDTQYF.

The table lists this clonotype with many counts. DNA of the CDR3: TGTGCCAGCAGTCGGACAGGGGGCTTTAGCGAGCAGTACTTC. Protein sequence: CASSRTGGFSEQYF. The V call is TRBV12-3 or TRBV12-4, the J call TRBJ2-7; 11 positions agree with TRBD1. V lost 5 bases and J lost 6; bases outside the gene matches: 6. The CDR3 runs to 14 residues.